A selection of T cell receptor beta chains follows, all from one sample in a study of metastatic and nonmetastatic thyroid tumors. TCRdb redid the clone calls on the PCR reads using MiXCR. The sample has some 38,000 clones, approximately 15% seen once. Sequenced material: blood. The source is a female donor with papillary thyroid cancer or a benign thyroid nodule (not recorded which). Some clones in this sample may be carry-over from other donors' samples. Both conserved end residues are part of each CDR3. Fields, in order: CDR3 DNA, CDR3 protein, V gene, clone size, D gene, J gene. D genes are given only for firm matches. Some rows have no size entry. The others give once, few or many, or a class for an expanded clone.

TGCAGCGCTGGAGGGAACGGCTATGGCTACACCTTC,CSAGGNGYGYTF,TRBV29-1,many,NA,TRBJ1-2
TGTGCCAGCATGGGGACAGCCACCGGGGAGCTTTTTTTT,CASMGTATGELFF,TRBV7-6,NA,TRBD1,TRBJ2-2
TGTGCAAGCAGCCTCGTACTCCGGGTTATAGCGTACAATGAGCAGTTCTTC,CASSLVLRVIAYNEQFF,TRBV28,NA,NA,TRBJ2-1
TGTGCCAGCTCGTTGGAGCAGGGGAACGTGGAGACCCAGTACTTC,CASSLEQGNVETQYF,TRBV9,NA,NA,TRBJ2-5
TGTGCCAGCAGAGGGGATAGAACTAATGAAAAACTGTTTTTT,CASRGDRTNEKLFF,TRBV7-9,many,NA,TRBJ1-4
TGTGCCACCAGTGATATAGGGGAGCTGTTTTTT,CATSDIGELFF,TRBV24-1,few,NA,TRBJ2-2
TGCAGTGCTGTCGCTAGCGGGAGGGCCGGGGAGCTGTTTTTT,CSAVASGRAGELFF,TRBV20-1,many,TRBD2,TRBJ2-2
TGCAGTGCTAGAGATAGGACCTACGAGCAGTACTTC,CSARDRTYEQYF,TRBV20-1,many,NA,TRBJ2-7
TGTGCCAGCAGCTTAGGCATCTATCAGCCCCAGCATTTT,CASSLGIYQPQHF,TRBV7-9,many,NA,TRBJ1-5
TGTGCCAGCCAGACGGTCGTGGGAGTCCCCGGGGAGCTGTTTTTT,CASQTVVGVPGELFF,TRBV2,many,NA,TRBJ2-2
TGCGCCAGCAGCCCCGAAACACTAGCGGGAGGTCTTAATGAGCAGTTCTTC,CASSPETLAGGLNEQFF,TRBV5-1,many,TRBD2,TRBJ2-1
TGTGCCAGCAGTGTTAAGGGGATCTCTGGAAACACCATATATTTT,CASSVKGISGNTIYF,TRBV2,many,NA,TRBJ1-3
TGTGCCAGCAGTCCAGGGGGAGCGGGAGAAGAGACCCAGTACTTC,CASSPGGAGEETQYF,TRBV6-2/TRBV6-3,many,NA,TRBJ2-5
TGTGCCAGCTCACCACCGAGGGTGGCGGAACGAGATACGCAGTATTTT,CASSPPRVAERDTQYF,TRBV18,many,NA,TRBJ2-3
TGTGCCAGCAGTAGGACTAGCGCGGTAGGCGAGCAGTACTTC,CASSRTSAVGEQYF,TRBV12-3/TRBV12-4,NA,TRBD2,TRBJ2-7
TGCAGTGCTAGAGGTAAAGGACTATCACCACCCGAGCAGTACTTC,CSARGKGLSPPEQYF,TRBV20-1,NA,NA,TRBJ2-7
TGTGCCAGCAGCTATCGCTATTCATGGGGCGCTGGAAACACCATATATTTT,CASSYRYSWGAGNTIYF,TRBV6-5,few,NA,TRBJ1-3
TGTGCCAGCAGCTTAGTGGGGGTAGGGGCCAACGTCCTGACTTTC,CASSLVGVGANVLTF,TRBV7-6,many,NA,TRBJ2-6
TGTGCTAGTGGTTTGCCGCCTTACAGGGAGGGGACTGAAGCTTTCTTT,CASGLPPYREGTEAFF,TRBV12-5,many,NA,TRBJ1-1
TGTGCCTGGGGTGCAGGGGCTTACGAGCAGTACTTC,CAWGAGAYEQYF,TRBV30,many,NA,TRBJ2-7